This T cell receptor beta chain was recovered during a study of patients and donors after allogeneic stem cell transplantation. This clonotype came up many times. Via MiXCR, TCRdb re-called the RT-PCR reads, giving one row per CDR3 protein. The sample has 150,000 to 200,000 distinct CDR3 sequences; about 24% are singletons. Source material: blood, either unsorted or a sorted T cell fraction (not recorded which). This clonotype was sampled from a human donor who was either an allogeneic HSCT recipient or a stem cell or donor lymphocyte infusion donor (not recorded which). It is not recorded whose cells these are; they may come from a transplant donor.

The CDR3 spells CASSWTANYGYTF. The CDR3 DNA sequence: TGTGCCAGCAGTTGGACAGCTAACTATGGCTACACCTTC. The chain couples TRBV6-6 to TRBJ1-2; weak D call: TRBD1 (6 bases). The CDR3 is 13 residues long. Trimming left V 4 bases short and J 0 bases short, with 6 bases between. The germline V gene has CDR1 MNHNY and CDR2 SVGAGI (reference sequence).